This TCR beta chain was sequenced during a study of cytomegalovirus exposure and HLA in healthy donors. The germline gives CDR1 SGHAT, CDR2 FQNNGV. V lost 6 bases, J lost 2 bases, and 6 bases stayed unmatched. The CDR3 is 15 amino acids. As to this clone: The antigen is not known.

Study-level points and caveats: A few CMV-associated chains were confirmed in vitro to be specific for CMV antigens.

PCR employed 60 Vbeta and 13 Jbeta primers. The method was immunoSEQ multiplex PCR; TCRdb's version includes in-frame clones alone and lacks a portion of them. The sample carries some 190,000 clones, around 87% recorded once. The genes are TRBV11-2 and TRBJ2-3, with 9 bases aligning to TRBD2. The sequenced material came from PBMCs. The sequence came from a woman aged 18-29 years in good health and CMV-seronegative. CDR3 coding DNA: TGTGCCAGCAGGCCGCGGGGGGGCCCCACAGATACGCAGTATTTT. This encodes CASRPRGGPTDTQYF.